Here is one T cell receptor beta chain with its context. Its specificity is unknown. The sample has other DNA sequences that encode this CDR3 too. Reverse transcribing all isolated RNA meant expressed TCRB transcripts were sequenced. Sequenced by immunoSEQ multiplex PCR; TCRdb stores in-frame clones only, minus some. Here the sample spans 300,000 to 400,000 clones, 8% to 10% being singletons. Trimming shortened V by 5 bases and J by 1 base, and 8 bases separated the two germline ends. This CDR3 contains 13 residues. Germline CDR1 MNHNY, CDR2 SVGAGI (reference sequence). This specimen comes from a study of beta chain features in type 1 diabetes. Overall study findings and caveats: Researchers cautioned that cDNA sequencing could over-represent cells with high TCR expression. Shorter templates might be favored by PCR, and equally so in patients and in controls. Patients with type 1 diabetes showed fewer VDJ junction insertions and more deletions. Moderate yet significant TCRB CDR3 shortening was seen in Type 1 diabetes patients in all four CD4+ subsets.

A sort by CD45RO/CCR7/CD25/CD127/CD95/CD27 yielded CD4+ naive, central memory, regulatory and stem cell-like memory cells. This chain links TRBV6-6 with TRBJ1-2; unclear D gene. This receptor was taken from a man aged 30 to 39 with type 1 diabetes. The sample comprised central memory CD4+ T cells from blood. CDR3 DNA sequence: TGTGCCAGCAGTCTCGGTCTTAACTATGGCTACACCTTC. It encodes CASSLGLNYGYTF.